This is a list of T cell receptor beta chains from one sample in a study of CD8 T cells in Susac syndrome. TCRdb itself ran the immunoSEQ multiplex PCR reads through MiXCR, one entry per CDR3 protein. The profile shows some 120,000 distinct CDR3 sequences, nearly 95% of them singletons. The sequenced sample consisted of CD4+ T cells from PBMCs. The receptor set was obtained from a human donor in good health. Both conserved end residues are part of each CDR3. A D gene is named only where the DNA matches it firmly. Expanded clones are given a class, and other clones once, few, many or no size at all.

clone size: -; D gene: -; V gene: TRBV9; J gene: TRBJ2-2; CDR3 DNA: TGTGCCAGCAGCGTAGGTGAGGCAGGGATCCTCACCGGGGAGCTGTTTTTT; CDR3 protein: CASSVGEAGILTGELFF
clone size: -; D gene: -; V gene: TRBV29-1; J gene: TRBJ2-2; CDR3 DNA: TGCAGCGTAGCGGGGACAGTCTTCGGGGGGACCGGGGAGCTGTTTTTT; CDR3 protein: CSVAGTVFGGTGELFF
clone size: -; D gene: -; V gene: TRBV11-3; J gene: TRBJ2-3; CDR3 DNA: TGTGCCAGCAGCTTAGACCGCTTCCAAGATACGCAGTATTTT; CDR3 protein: CASSLDRFQDTQYF
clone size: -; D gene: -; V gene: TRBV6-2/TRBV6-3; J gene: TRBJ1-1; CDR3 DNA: TGTGCCAGCAGTCAGGGAATTGCTGAAGCTTTCTTT; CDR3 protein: CASSQGIAEAFF
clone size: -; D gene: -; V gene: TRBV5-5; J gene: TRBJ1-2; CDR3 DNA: TGTGCCAGCAGCTTGGGTGGGGGCCCAACCTATGGCTACACCTTC; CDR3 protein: CASSLGGGPTYGYTF
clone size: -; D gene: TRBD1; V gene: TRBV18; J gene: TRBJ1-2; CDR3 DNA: TGTGCCACCGATAATTCTTCAGGGGGCGTCCATGGCTACACCTTC; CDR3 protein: CATDNSSGGVHGYTF
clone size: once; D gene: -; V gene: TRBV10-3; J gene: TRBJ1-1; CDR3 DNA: TGTGCCGTACAGGGGAACACTGAAGCTTTCTTT; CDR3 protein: CAVQGNTEAFF
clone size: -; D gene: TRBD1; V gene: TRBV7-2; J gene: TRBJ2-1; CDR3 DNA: TGTGCCAGCAGCGGACAGGGGCGGGATGAGCAGTTCTTC; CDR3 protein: CASSGQGRDEQFF
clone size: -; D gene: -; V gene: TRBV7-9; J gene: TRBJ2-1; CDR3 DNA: TGTGCCAGCAGCTTAAGCCGGAGTGAGCAGTTCTTC; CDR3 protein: CASSLSRSEQFF
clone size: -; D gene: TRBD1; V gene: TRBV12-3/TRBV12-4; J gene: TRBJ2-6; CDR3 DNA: TGTGCCAGCAGTCCGGGACAGGGCTCCGGGGCCAACGTCCTGACTTTC; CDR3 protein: CASSPGQGSGANVLTF
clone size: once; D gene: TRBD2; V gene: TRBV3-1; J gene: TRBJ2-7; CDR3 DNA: TGTGCCAGCAGCCAAGACCGGACTAGTTTTTACGAGCAGTACTTC; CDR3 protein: CASSQDRTSFYEQYF
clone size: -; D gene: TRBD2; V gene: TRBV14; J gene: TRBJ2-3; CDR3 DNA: TGTGCCAGCAGCCAAGTCAGCGGGGGGCTAGCAGATACGCAGTATTTT; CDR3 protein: CASSQVSGGLADTQYF
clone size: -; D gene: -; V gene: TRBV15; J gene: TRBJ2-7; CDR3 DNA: TGTGCCACCAGCAGAGACGGGAGCGGGCTACGGGAGCAGTACTTC; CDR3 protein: CATSRDGSGLREQYF
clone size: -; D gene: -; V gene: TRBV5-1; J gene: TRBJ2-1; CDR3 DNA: TGCGCCAGCAGCTGGACCAATTACAATGAGCAGTTCTTC; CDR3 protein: CASSWTNYNEQFF
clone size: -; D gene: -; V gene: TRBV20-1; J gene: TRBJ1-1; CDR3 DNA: TGCAGTGCTGGTCCGGCCTTCCCTAACACTGAAGCTTTCTTT; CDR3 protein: CSAGPAFPNTEAFF
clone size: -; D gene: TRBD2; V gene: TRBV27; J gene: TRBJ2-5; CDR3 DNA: TGTGCCAGCAGTAGAGGAGGACTAGCGGGATCGGCTAATTCCCAGACCCAGTACTTC; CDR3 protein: CASSRGGLAGSANSQTQYF
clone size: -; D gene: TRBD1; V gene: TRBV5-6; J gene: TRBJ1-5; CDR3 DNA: TGTGCCAGCAGCGGGACAGGACATCAGCCCCAGCATTTT; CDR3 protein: CASSGTGHQPQHF
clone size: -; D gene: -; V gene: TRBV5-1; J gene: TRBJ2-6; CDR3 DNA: TGCGCCAGCAGCTTGGCCGGGGATATCGGGGCCAACGTCCTGACTTTC; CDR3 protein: CASSLAGDIGANVLTF
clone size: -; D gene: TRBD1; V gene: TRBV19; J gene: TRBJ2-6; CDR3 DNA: TGTGCCAGTAGTACAGGGGGCCCCTCTGGGGCCAACGTCCTGACTTTC; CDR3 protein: CASSTGGPSGANVLTF
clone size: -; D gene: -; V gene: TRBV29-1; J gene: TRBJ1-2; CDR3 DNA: TGCAGCGTAGACGTCAGGGGATTAAACTATGGCTACACCTTC; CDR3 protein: CSVDVRGLNYGYTF
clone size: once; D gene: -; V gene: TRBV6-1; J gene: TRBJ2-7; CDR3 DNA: TGTGCCAGCATCGGATGGGACTTATTCAAGCAGTACTTC; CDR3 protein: CASIGWDLFKQYF
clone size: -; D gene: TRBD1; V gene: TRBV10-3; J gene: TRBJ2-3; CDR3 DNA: TGTGCCATCAGTGCCCGGGACAGGGGAACAGATACGCAGTATTTT; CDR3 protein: CAISARDRGTDTQYF
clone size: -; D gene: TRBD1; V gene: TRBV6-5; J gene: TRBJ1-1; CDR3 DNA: TGTGCCAGCAGTTTAACGACAGGGCTGAACACTGAAGCTTTCTTT; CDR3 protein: CASSLTTGLNTEAFF
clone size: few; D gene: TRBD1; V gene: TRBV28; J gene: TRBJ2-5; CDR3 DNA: TGTGCCAGCAGTTCCGGACAGGCCCAAGAGACCCAGTACTTC; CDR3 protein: CASSSGQAQETQYF
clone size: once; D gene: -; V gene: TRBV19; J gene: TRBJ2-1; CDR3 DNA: TGTGCCAGTAGTATATATGGGGCGCCCCTGGATGAGCAGTTCTTC; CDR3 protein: CASSIYGAPLDEQFF
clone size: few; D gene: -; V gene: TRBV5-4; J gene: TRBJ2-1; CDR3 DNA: TGTGCCAGCAGCTTTGACAGTGGCAATGAGCAGTTCTTC; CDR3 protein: CASSFDSGNEQFF
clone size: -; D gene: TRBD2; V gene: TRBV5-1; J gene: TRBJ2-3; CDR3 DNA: TGCGCCAGCAGCGTTAGCGGGGGGTACCGAGATACGCAGTATTTT; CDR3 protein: CASSVSGGYRDTQYF
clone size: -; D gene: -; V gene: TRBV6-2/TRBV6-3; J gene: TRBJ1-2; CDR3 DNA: TGTGCCAGCAGTTTGACTTCTAACTATGGCTACACCTTC; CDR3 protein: CASSLTSNYGYTF
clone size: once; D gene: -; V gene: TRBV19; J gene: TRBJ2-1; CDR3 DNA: TGTGCCAGTAGTATAGAGGGGTCGGGGTCCTACAATGAGCAGTTCTTC; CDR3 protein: CASSIEGSGSYNEQFF
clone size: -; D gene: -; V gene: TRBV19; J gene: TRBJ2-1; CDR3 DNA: TGTGCCAGTGGCTTATACGAGCAGTTCTTC; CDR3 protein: CASGLYEQFF
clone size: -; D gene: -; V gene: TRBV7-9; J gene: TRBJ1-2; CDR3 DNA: TGTGCCAGCAGCTTATTGCATCAGGGAGATGGCTACACCTTC; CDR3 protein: CASSLLHQGDGYTF
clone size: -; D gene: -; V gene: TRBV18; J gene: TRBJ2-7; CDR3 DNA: TGTGCCAGCTCCACCGCGGCCAGATCCTACGAGCAGTACTTC; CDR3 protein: CASSTAARSYEQYF
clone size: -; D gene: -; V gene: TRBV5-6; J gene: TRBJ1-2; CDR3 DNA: TGTGCCAGCAGCTCTTATCAGAGGGTCTACTATGGCTACACCTTC; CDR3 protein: CASSSYQRVYYGYTF
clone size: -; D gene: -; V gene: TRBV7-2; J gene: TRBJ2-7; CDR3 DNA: TGTGCCAGCAGCTTAGAGGCCAACTACGAGCAGTACTTC; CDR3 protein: CASSLEANYEQYF